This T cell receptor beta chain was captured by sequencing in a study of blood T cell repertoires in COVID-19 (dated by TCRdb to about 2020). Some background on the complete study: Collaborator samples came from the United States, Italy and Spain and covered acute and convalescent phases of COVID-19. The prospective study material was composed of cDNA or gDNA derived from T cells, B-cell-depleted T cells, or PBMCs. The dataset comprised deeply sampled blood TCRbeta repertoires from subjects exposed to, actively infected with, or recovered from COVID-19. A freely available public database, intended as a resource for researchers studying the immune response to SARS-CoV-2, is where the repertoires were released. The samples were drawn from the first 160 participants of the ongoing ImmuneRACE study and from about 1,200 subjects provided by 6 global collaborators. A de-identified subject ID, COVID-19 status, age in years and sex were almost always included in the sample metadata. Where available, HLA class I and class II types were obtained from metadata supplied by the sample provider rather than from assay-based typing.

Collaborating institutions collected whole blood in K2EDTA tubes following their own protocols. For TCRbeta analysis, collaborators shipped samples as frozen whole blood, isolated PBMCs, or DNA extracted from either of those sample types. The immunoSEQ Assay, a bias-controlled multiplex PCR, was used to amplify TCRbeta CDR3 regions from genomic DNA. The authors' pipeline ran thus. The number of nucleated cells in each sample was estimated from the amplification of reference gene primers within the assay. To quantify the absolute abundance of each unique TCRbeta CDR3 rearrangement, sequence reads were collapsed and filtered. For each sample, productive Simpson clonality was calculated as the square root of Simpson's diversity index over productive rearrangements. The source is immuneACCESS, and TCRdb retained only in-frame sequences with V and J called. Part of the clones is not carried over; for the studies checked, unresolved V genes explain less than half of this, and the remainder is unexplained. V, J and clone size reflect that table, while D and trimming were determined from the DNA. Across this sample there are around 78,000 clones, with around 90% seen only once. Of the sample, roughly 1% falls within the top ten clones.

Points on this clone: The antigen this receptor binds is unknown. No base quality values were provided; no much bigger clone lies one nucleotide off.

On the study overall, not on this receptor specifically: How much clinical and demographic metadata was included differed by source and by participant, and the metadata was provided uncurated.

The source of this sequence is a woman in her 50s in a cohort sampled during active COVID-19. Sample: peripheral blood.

The CDR3 in this case is CASSGSNREQGRSYEQYF. The DNA sequence is as follows: TGTGCCAGCAGCGGTAGTAACCGGGAACAGGGGAGGTCCTACGAGCAGTACTTC. The sequence is built from TRBV3-1 (or the pseudogene TRBV3-2) and TRBJ2-7; a weak D assignment points to TRBD1 (7 bases agree). As encoded in the germline V gene (reference sequence), CDR1 is LGHDT while CDR2 is YNNKEL. V drops 5 bases and J drops 1 base, leaving 24 bases in between. There are 18 amino acids in the CDR3, from cysteine to phenylalanine inclusive. The retained sequence is limited to the CDR3, 54 bases, with the frame set at the first base.